Each of the 26 T cell receptor beta chains below was sequenced from the same sample in a study of shared clonotypes between healthy human individuals. Naive-designated CD8 cells lacked CD45RO, were positively enriched for CCR7, and omitted terminally differentiated effector memory CD45RA+ cells. Measured with immunoSEQ multiplex PCR; TCRdb has only the in-frame clones, and not every one. The sample yields roughly 590,000 clones, 95% to 96% seen once. Source material: naive CD8+ T cells sorted from blood. Receptors were obtained from a young woman in good health.

The chain joins TRBV15 to TRBJ1-5; D is perhaps TRBD1 (6 bases). This CDR3 contains 14 residues. Germline V gene sequence: CDR1 LNHNV, CDR2 YYDKDF (reference sequence). Trimming took off 5 bases at V and 5 bases at J, with 13 bases between the two ends. The CDR3 nucleotides are TGTGCCACCAGCGGCCGGGGGCTCGATCAGCCCCAGCATTTT. Protein: CATSGRGLDQPQHF.

V usage is TRBV5-1 and J usage is TRBJ2-7; TRBD1 aligns across 9 bases. The length of the CDR3 is 13 residues. CDR1 is SGHRS, CDR2 YFSETQ, per germline. Trimming cost V 2 bases and J 5 bases; bases outside gene matches: 2. The CDR3 here is CASSFTGGNEQYF. The CDR3 nucleotides are TGCGCCAGCAGCTTTACAGGGGGCAACGAGCAGTACTTC.

The chain couples TRBV2 to TRBJ1-3; D gene uncertain. Germline V gene sequence: CDR1 SNHLY, CDR2 FYNNEI. The length of the CDR3 is 15 residues. The ends were cut back, 5 bases at V and 0 bases at J, with 11 bases in the middle. Here the CDR3 DNA reads TGTGCCAGCAGTAAAGGGCAAAGCTCTGGAAACACCATATATTTT. Its protein product is CASSKGQSSGNTIYF.

The chain couples TRBV15 to TRBJ2-7; 8 positions match TRBD2. The CDR3 has 17 residues. V trimming: 0 bases; J trimming: 7 bases; junction bases outside the gene matches: 14. CDR1 and CDR2 (germline): LNHNV, YYDKDF (reference sequence). The CDR3 DNA is TGTGCCACCAGCAGAGATGACAAGACGGGAGGGCCCGGGGAGCAGTACTTC. Encoded protein: CATSRDDKTGGPGEQYF.

CDR3 nucleotide sequence: TGTGCCACCAGCAGAGATCGGGGTGTCGGAGAGACCCAGTACTTC. It is translated as CATSRDRGVGETQYF. The chain has TRBV15 and TRBJ2-5; a possible D gene is TRBD2 (5 bases). The CDR3 has 15 amino acids. The germline gives CDR1 LNHNV, CDR2 YYDKDF (reference sequence). Trimming took 0 bases from V and 4 from J, leaving 12 bases between them.

V gene TRBV2 combines with J gene TRBJ1-5; D is uncertain. Trimming took 2 bases from V and 4 from J, leaving 6 bases between them. The CDR3 is made up of 13 amino acids. The germline CDR1 and CDR2 sequences are SNHLY and FYNNEI. In DNA form, the CDR3 reads TGTGCCAGCAGTGAACGGGCTAATCAGCCCCAGCATTTT. It yields the protein CASSERANQPQHF.

This chain connects TRBV10-2 to TRBJ2-1; possibly TRBD2 for D (6 bases). V was trimmed by 0 bases and J by 7 bases, leaving 16 bases between them. Germline V lookup: CDR1 WSHSY, CDR2 SAAADI. CDR3 size: 16 residues. This chain's CDR3 is CASSESWGERMNEQFF. CDR3 DNA: TGCGCCAGCAGTGAGTCCTGGGGGGAGAGGATGAATGAGCAGTTCTTC.

This clone was picked up one time. The V call is TRBV2, the J call TRBJ2-5, with TRBD2 matching over 7 bases. The J call is in doubt because the DNA end fits TRBJ2-7 better. The CDR3 is 14 residues long. CDR1 SNHLY and CDR2 FYNNEI come from the germline V gene. CDR3: CASSEASGPYEQYF. Written as DNA, the CDR3 is TGTGCCAGCAGTGAAGCTAGCGGGCCCTACGAGCAGTACTTC.

This chain joins TRBV5-6 and TRBJ2-7; TRBD2 matches 8 bases. The V gene end was trimmed by 0 bases and the J gene end by 3 bases; junction bases not matched to a gene: 5. The germline V gene has CDR1 SGHDT and CDR2 YYEEEE. CDR3 length: 15 amino acids. The CDR3 sequence is CASSLERGLVYEQYF. The CDR3 DNA reads TGTGCCAGCAGCTTGGAGCGGGGGTTAGTCTACGAGCAGTACTTC.

V usage is TRBV30 and J usage is TRBJ1-1, with TRBD1 matching 7 bases. With 0 bases clipped from V and 5 bases from J, the junction kept 6 bases outside the gene matches. The CDR3 is 14 amino acids. CDR1 is GTSNPN, CDR2 SVGIG, per germline (reference sequence). The CDR3 protein is CAWSVGAGGTEAFF. The DNA of the CDR3 is TGTGCCTGGAGTGTTGGTGCAGGGGGGACTGAAGCTTTCTTT.

The gene calls are TRBV28 and TRBJ2-7; D unresolved. The CDR3 has 14 amino acids. V was clipped by 3 bases and J by 2 bases, with 11 bases between them. CDR1 and CDR2 (germline): MDHEN, SYDVKM. For the CDR3, the DNA is TGTGCCAGCAGTTTTGGGGTAGGGACCTACGAGCAGTACTTC. Translating it yields CASSFGVGTYEQYF.

V gene TRBV5-5 combines with J gene TRBJ1-5; tentative D call: TRBD1 (5 bases). Trimming removed 0 bases from V and 1 base from J, with 8 bases in between. The CDR3 runs to 15 residues. Germline V gene sequence: CDR1 SGHKS, CDR2 YYEKEE (reference sequence). The DNA of the CDR3 is TGTGCCAGCAGCTTGGCAGGGTGGAGCAATCAGCCCCAGCATTTT. The encoded protein is CASSLAGWSNQPQHF. The entire variable domain, with the rest obtained from reference TRBV5-5 and TRBJ1-5, is as follows: DAGVTQSPTHLIKTRGQQVTLRCSPISGHKSVSWYQQVLGQGPQFIFQYYEKEERGRGNFPDRFSARQFPNYSSELNVNALLLGDSALYLCASSLAGWSNQPQHFGDGTRLSIL.

This chain uses TRBV6-1 with TRBJ1-4; 7 positions match TRBD1. Germline V gives CDR1 MNHNS, CDR2 SASEGT. J gave up 8 bases and V 4 bases, and 7 bases lay outside the gene matches. CDR3 length: 14 residues. DNA for the CDR3: TGTGCCAGCAGTGTATTCGACAGGGACGAAAAACTGTTTTTT. It translates to CASSVFDRDEKLFF.

The V call is TRBV15, the J call TRBJ2-5; D is unclear. CDR1 is LNHNV and CDR2 is YYDKDF in the germline V gene (reference sequence). V gave up 3 bases and J gave up 1 base, with 0 bases separating them. The CDR3 covers 11 residues. The DNA of the CDR3 is TGTGCCACCAGCAGCCAAGAGACCCAGTACTTC. Translating gives CATSSQETQYF.

This rearrangement joins TRBV9 to TRBJ2-5; 10 nucleotides line up with TRBD2. Losses at the gene ends were 4 bases for V and 2 bases for J; bases not matched to a gene: 2. The CDR3 covers 14 residues. Germline CDR1 reads SGDLS; CDR2 reads YYNGEE. CDR3 sequence: CASSLAGEQETQYF. CDR3 coding DNA: TGTGCCAGCAGCCTAGCGGGAGAACAAGAGACCCAGTACTTC.

This clone appeared a single time. The J gene is TRBJ1-1, the V gene TRBV6-1; D unclear. This CDR3 has 12 amino acids. Trimming removed 2 bases at V and 7 bases at J, with 8 bases between. Germline CDR1 MNHNS, CDR2 SASEGT. This CDR3 reads CASSEIQYEAFF. CDR3 DNA: TGTGCCAGCAGTGAAATTCAGTATGAAGCTTTCTTT.

This clone appeared once. The CDR3 region is CASSFYPRDTEAFF. CDR3 in DNA: TGTGCCAGCAGTTTTTATCCGCGGGACACTGAAGCTTTCTTT. This chain uses TRBV28 with TRBJ1-1; D unresolved. The germline CDR1 and CDR2 sequences are MDHEN and SYDVKM. CDR3 length equals 14 residues. The V and J ends lost 3 bases and 3 bases respectively, with 11 bases between them.

This chain joins TRBV2 and TRBJ2-7, with D maybe TRBD1 (5 bases). This CDR3 region has 14 residues. CDR1 is SNHLY and CDR2 is FYNNEI in the germline V gene. V lost 2 bases and J lost 0, with 8 bases in between. The CDR3 nucleotides are TGTGCCAGCAGTGAACAGGGTTTCTCCTACGAGCAGTACTTC. It translates to CASSEQGFSYEQYF.

The CDR3, as DNA: TGTGCCACCAGCAAGAGCGGGAGCTCCTACGAGCAGTACTTC. Translated: CATSKSGSSYEQYF. The rearrangement uses TRBV15 and TRBJ2-7; TRBD2 agrees at 8 bases. Germline CDR1 LNHNV, CDR2 YYDKDF (reference sequence). The CDR3 extends over 14 amino acids. Trimming at V came to 4 bases and at J to 0 bases, leaving 2 bases not matched to a gene.

The rearrangement joins TRBV9 to TRBJ2-1, with no clear D. The V and J ends lost 4 bases and 5 bases respectively, with 4 bases between them. The CDR3 loop spans 11 amino acids. The germline V gene encodes CDR1 SGDLS and CDR2 YYNGEE. The CDR3 loop is CASSTHNEQFF. As DNA, the CDR3 is TGTGCCAGCAGCACGCACAATGAGCAGTTCTTC.

This rearrangement joins TRBV19 to TRBJ1-5; D is undetermined. Trimming took 7 bases from V and 0 from J, leaving 10 bases between them. CDR3 length equals 14 residues. From germline, CDR1 is LNHDA and CDR2 SQIVND (reference sequence). The CDR3 spells CASNLGYSNQPQHF. CDR3 DNA: TGTGCCAGTAATTTAGGGTATAGCAATCAGCCCCAGCATTTT.

The chain uses TRBV7-9 and TRBJ2-1, with D possibly being TRBD1 (6 bases). Germline CDR1 SEHNR, CDR2 FQNEAQ (reference sequence). V was pared by 8 bases and J by 9 bases, with 17 bases between. The CDR3 runs to 13 residues. The chain's CDR3 is CASHEGPGVEQFF. For the CDR3, the DNA is TGTGCCAGCCACGAGGGCCCAGGGGTTGAGCAGTTCTTC.

This chain connects TRBV4-1 to TRBJ1-3; D gene ambiguous. This CDR3 spans 17 amino acids. V gave up 0 bases and J gave up 4 bases, with 16 bases separating them. Germline-derived CDR1 and CDR2 are MGHRA and YSYEKL. The CDR3 bases are TGCGCCAGCAGCCAAGACGCTCGGCCCGGGTCGGGAAACACCATATATTTT. It translates to CASSQDARPGSGNTIYF.

The rearrangement joins TRBV19 to TRBJ2-1; 10 nucleotides match TRBD2. The CDR3 loop spans 15 amino acids. Germline CDR1 reads LNHDA; CDR2 reads SQIVND (reference sequence). V lost 6 bases to trimming and J lost 1 base; unmatched junction nucleotides: 3. In nucleotides, the CDR3 is TGTGCCAGTAGCTTAGCGGGAGGTTCCTACAATGAGCAGTTCTTC. Protein sequence: CASSLAGGSYNEQFF.

The chain is built from TRBV5-5 and TRBJ2-7, with D maybe TRBD1 (6 bases). Trimming took off 4 bases at V and 2 bases at J, with 10 bases between the two ends. CDR1 and CDR2 (germline): SGHKS, YYEKEE (reference sequence). The CDR3 extends over 13 amino acids. In nucleotides, the CDR3 is TGTGCCAGCAGCCAGGACAGTGCCTACGAGCAGTACTTC. Its translation is CASSQDSAYEQYF.

V gene TRBV14 combines with J gene TRBJ2-3; TRBD1 matches 7 bases. CDR1 is SGHDN and CDR2 is FVKESK in the germline V gene. V shed 10 bases, J shed 2 bases, and the junction held 6 bases outside the gene matches. The CDR3 length is 13 residues. The CDR3 region is CATTGQNTDTQYF. The CDR3 DNA reads TGTGCCACCACGGGACAGAACACAGATACGCAGTATTTT.